This T cell receptor beta chain was sequenced for a study of tumor-infiltrating lymphocytes in localized non-small cell lung cancer. Looking at the study overall: Resected tumor was paired with non-adjacent uninvolved lung from the same patient. Notes on the study in general: Technical variation could not be separated from intratumor heterogeneity here. Only some patients had TCR sequencing, depending on available tissue. T-cell fraction did not differ between immunotypes IM1 and IM2.

Regarding this clone: Its antigen is not known.

Measured with immunoSEQ multiplex PCR; TCRdb has only the in-frame clones, and not every one. The sample holds over 10,000 clones, roughly four fifths seen once. The CDR3 has 15 residues. Trimming took 6 bases from V and 2 from J; bases not matched to a gene: 5. Germline V gene sequence: CDR1 SGHVS, CDR2 FQNEAQ. J is TRBJ2-3 and V is TRBV7-8; 10 bases are a match to TRBD2. The TCR sequence derives from a human donor with non-small cell lung cancer. Sample: uninvolved lung tissue not adjacent to the tumor. The CDR3 nucleotides read TGTGCCAGCAGGCCCACTAGCGGGGTCACAGATACGCAGTATTTT. This sequence encodes CASRPTSGVTDTQYF.